This T cell receptor beta chain was sequenced in a study of blood T cell repertoires in COVID-19. Study information: PBMCs, B-cell-depleted T cells, or T cells were the source of the cDNA or gDNA that made up the material.

Germline V gives CDR1 LNHDA, CDR2 SQIVND (reference sequence). The CDR3 covers 13 residues. V was shortened by 9 bases and J by 4 bases, with 15 bases between the two germline ends. Generated by immunoSEQ multiplex PCR, the TCRdb table keeps only in-frame clones and is missing some. The sample carries under 250,000 clones, approximately 88% recorded once. The receptor's source is a woman aged 25 to 39 with acute COVID-19. The sample was PBMCs or T cells enriched from blood (not recorded which). The rearrangement uses TRBV19 and TRBJ1-2; D remains unclear. The CDR3 DNA reads TGTGCCAGCACACAGAAATTGCGCTATGGCTACACCTTC. Its protein is CASTQKLRYGYTF.